The T cell receptor (beta chain) under discussion was sequenced for a study of cytomegalovirus exposure and HLA in healthy donors. The V gene's germline CDR1 is ENHRY and CDR2 SYGVKD. V dropped 4 bases and J dropped 7; count of bases not matched to a gene: 6. This CDR3 region has 13 residues. PCR involved 60 Vbeta and 13 Jbeta primers. Produced via immunoSEQ multiplex PCR; TCRdb's table is partial and in-frame only. This table holds about 67,000 clones, about 70% found once. This clone was seen a few times. The source material was PBMCs. The sequence came from a woman aged 30 to 39 in good health and CMV-seronegative. This sequence joins TRBV10-3 and TRBJ1-2; 7 bases fit TRBD1. CDR3 residues: CAISGSGGVGYTF. The CDR3 DNA reads TGTGCCATCAGTGGGTCAGGGGGAGTTGGCTACACCTTC.